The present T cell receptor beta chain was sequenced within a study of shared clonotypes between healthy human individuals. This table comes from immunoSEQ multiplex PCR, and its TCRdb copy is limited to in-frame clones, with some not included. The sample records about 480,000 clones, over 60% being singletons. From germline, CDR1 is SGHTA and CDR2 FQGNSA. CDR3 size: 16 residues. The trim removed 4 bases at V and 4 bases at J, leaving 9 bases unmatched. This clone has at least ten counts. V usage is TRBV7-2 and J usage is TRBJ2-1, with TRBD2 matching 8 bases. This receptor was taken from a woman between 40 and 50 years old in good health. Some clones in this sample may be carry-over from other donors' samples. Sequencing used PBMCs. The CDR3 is CASSWRGLGRYNEQFF. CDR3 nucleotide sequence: TGTGCCAGCAGCTGGCGGGGACTAGGTCGGTACAATGAGCAGTTCTTC.